This TCR beta chain was identified during a study of cytomegalovirus exposure and HLA in healthy donors. Study results and limitations: It was assumed in the presence/absence analyses that sequencing depth was roughly uniform across donors. TCR beta V- and J-gene trimming was later associated with a missense DCLRE1C variant.

The PCR ran on 60 Vbeta and 13 Jbeta primers. Clones were read by immunoSEQ multiplex PCR, and TCRdb kept only the in-frame ones, dropping some. The sample yields more than 150,000 clones, approximately 80% seen once. Unmatched junction bases numbered 6, after V lost 7 bases and J lost 1 base. Germline-derived CDR1 and CDR2 are MNHEY and SVGAGI. This CDR3 comprises 15 residues. This clone was seen a single time. The target antigen is unknown. The TCR comes from a woman aged 18-35 years in good health and CMV-seropositive. The rearrangement uses TRBV6-5 and TRBJ2-3; 9 nucleotides agree with TRBD2. Sequenced material: PBMCs. CDR3 loop: CASMRRGGRTDTQYF. CDR3 nucleotide sequence: TGTGCCAGCATGCGGCGGGGGGGCCGCACAGATACGCAGTATTTT.